This T cell receptor beta chain stems from a study of regulatory T cells in long-lasting Graves disease. Study outcomes and limitations: When disease was persistent, TRBV28, TRBJ1-2 and TRBJ2-5 were the favored segments.

Regarding time point: newly diagnosed GD, antithyroid drugs for less than 3 months. Researchers made the TCR library from RNA that was extracted from PBMCs. Through Arm-PCR of CDR3 regions and iRepertoire HTBI primers, TCR beta libraries were built. TCRdb ran MiXCR on the multiplex PCR reads and lists one entry per CDR3 protein. The table shows roughly 400,000 distinct CDR3 sequences, with approximately 16% occurring only once. As to this clonotype: Its matching antigen is unknown.

V lost 5 bases and J lost 2; bases outside the gene matches: 7. Germline loops: CDR1 MNHEY, CDR2 SMNVEV (reference sequence). The CDR3 runs to 16 residues. These sequences were also reported in another study, on T cells in Graves' hyperthyroidism and ophthalmopathy. Per that paper: Carried out on the TCR CDR3, a first-round RT-PCR used the HTBI primer set.

The clonotype was recovered from a young woman with Graves disease. Source: peripheral blood mononuclear cells (PBMCs), taken at new diagnosis, from a patient treated with antithyroid drugs. V gene TRBV27 combines with J gene TRBJ2-1; 9 bases match TRBD1. CDR3 sequence: CASSPTRTGAYNEQFF. CDR3 nucleotides: TGTGCCAGCAGTCCCACCCGGACAGGGGCCTACAATGAGCAGTTCTTC.